One and the same sample provided the 6 T cell receptor beta chains below, sequenced in a study of circulating and synovial CD4+ cells in juvenile arthritis. Produced via immunoSEQ multiplex PCR; TCRdb's table is partial and in-frame only. The sample carries more than 13,000 clones, around 80% recorded once. Sequencing was done on a sample of CD4+ T cells from synovial fluid. The origin of the receptors is a human patient with juvenile idiopathic arthritis. Some clones in this sample may be carry-over from other donors' samples.

The V and J genes are TRBV19 and TRBJ2-7, with 12 bases aligning to TRBD1. CDR1 LNHDA and CDR2 SQIVND come from the germline V gene (reference sequence). V shed 6 bases and J 2 bases; nucleotides not matched to a gene: 5. The CDR3 has 15 amino acids. The DNA for the CDR3 is TGTGCCAGTAGCGGGACAGGGGGCGAGACCTACGAGCAGTACTTC. Amino acids: CASSGTGGETYEQYF.

The rearrangement links TRBV5-1 to TRBJ2-1; D not resolved. Trimming pared 9 bases from V and 0 bases from J, leaving 7 bases between. The germline V gene has CDR1 SGHRS and CDR2 YFSETQ. The CDR3 consists of 12 residues. CDR3 sequence: CATLSSYNEQFF. CDR3 in DNA: TGCGCCACTTTGAGCTCCTACAATGAGCAGTTCTTC.

V and J are TRBV6-5 and TRBJ2-5; 7 bases are shared with TRBD2. Germline V gives CDR1 MNHEY, CDR2 SVGAGI. CDR3 length: 14 residues. V lost 6 bases, J lost 2 bases, and 6 bases stayed unmatched. The CDR3 spells CASREGGGQETQYF. As DNA, the CDR3 is TGTGCCAGCAGAGAGGGCGGGGGTCAAGAGACCCAGTACTTC.

V is TRBV11-1 and J is TRBJ2-5; 9 bases line up with TRBD1. CDR3 length: 14 amino acids. Germline CDR1 is SGHAT and CDR2 is FQDESV (reference sequence). V dropped 5 bases and J dropped 4; count of bases not matched to a gene: 5. The CDR3 reads CASSPGQGGETQYF. The DNA for the CDR3 is TGTGCCAGCAGCCCGGGACAGGGAGGAGAGACCCAGTACTTC.

J is TRBJ2-5 and V is TRBV28; maybe TRBD2 (8 bases). The ends were cut back, 6 bases at V and 6 bases at J, with 17 bases in the middle. This CDR3 is 14 amino acids long. Germline CDR1 MDHEN, CDR2 SYDVKM. The CDR3: CASRIREGAQTQYF. The CDR3, as DNA: TGTGCCAGCAGAATCCGGGAGGGGGCCCAGACCCAGTACTTC.

The genes are TRBV4-3 and TRBJ1-1; 7 bases match TRBD1. This CDR3 has 16 amino acids. The V segment lost 2 bases and the J segment 4 bases; nucleotides outside the gene matches: 10. From germline, CDR1 is LGHNA and CDR2 YSLEER. The CDR3 protein is CASSQLQGFVGTEAFF. The CDR3 nucleotides are TGCGCCAGCAGCCAACTACAGGGGTTTGTGGGCACTGAAGCTTTCTTT.